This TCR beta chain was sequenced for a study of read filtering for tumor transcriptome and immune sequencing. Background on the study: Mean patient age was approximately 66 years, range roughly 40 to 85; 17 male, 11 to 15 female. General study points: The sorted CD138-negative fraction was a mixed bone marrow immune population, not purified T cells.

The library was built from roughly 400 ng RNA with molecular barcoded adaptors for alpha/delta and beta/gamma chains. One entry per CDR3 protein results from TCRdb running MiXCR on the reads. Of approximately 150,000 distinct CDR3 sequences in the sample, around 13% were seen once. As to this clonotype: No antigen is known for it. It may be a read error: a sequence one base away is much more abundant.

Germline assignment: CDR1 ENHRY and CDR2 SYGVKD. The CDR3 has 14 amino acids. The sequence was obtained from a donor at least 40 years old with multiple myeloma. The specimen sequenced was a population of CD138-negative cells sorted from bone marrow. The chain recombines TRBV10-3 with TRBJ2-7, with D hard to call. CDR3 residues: CACSTGDTGYEQYF. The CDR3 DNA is TGCGCCTGCAGCACCGGAGATACGGGCTACGAGCAGTACTTC.